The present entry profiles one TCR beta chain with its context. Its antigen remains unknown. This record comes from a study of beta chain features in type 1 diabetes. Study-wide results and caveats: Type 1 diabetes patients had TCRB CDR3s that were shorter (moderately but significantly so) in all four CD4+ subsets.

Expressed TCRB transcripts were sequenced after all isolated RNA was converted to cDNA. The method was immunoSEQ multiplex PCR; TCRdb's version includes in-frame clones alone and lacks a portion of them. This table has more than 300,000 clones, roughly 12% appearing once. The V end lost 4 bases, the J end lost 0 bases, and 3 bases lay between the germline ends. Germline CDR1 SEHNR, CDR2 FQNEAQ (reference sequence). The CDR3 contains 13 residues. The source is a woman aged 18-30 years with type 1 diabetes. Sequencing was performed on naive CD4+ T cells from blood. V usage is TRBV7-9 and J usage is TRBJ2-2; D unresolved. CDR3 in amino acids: CASSWPNTGELFF. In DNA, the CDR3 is TGTGCCAGCAGCTGGCCGAACACCGGGGAGCTGTTTTTT.